Listed below are T cell receptor beta chains from one sample, sequenced in a study of T-cell reconstitution after alpha-beta-depleted transplantation in children. In TCRdb, the PCR reads were re-called with MiXCR into one record per CDR3 protein. Of approximately 350,000 distinct CDR3 sequences in the sample, roughly 14% were seen once. Specimen: PBMCs, collected from the stem cell graft. These receptors all come from a human donor who donated a stem cell graft to a child with Fanconi anemia. CDR3s include the opening cysteine and the closing phenylalanine or tryptophan. The listing skips clone size in some rows; elsewhere it reads once, few, many or a size class.

CASSQARRGGSNEQFF | TRBJ2-1 | TRBV4-2 | .
CASLKDTNTEAFF | TRBJ1-1 | TRBV5-1 | many
CASSLGAAGANEQFF | TRBJ2-1 | TRBV11-2 | few
CAISDPGGQETQYF | TRBJ2-5 | TRBV10-3 | .
CASRKVNNEQFF | TRBJ2-1 | TRBV6-5 | .
CASSLLGGKDTQYF | TRBJ2-3 | TRBV27 | few
CASSQVTNQPQHF | TRBJ1-5 | TRBV3-1 | .
CASSGTATYNEQFF | TRBJ2-1 | TRBV6-1 | many
CASSRQTNTGELFF | TRBJ2-2 | TRBV5-1 | many
CASNIGAGGSNEQFF | TRBJ2-1 | TRBV28 | many
CASSLGTGGYEQFF | TRBJ2-1 | TRBV5-6 | .
CASSWTSGNTDTQYF | TRBJ2-3 | TRBV7-2 | many
CVTGQGLTDTQYF | TRBJ2-3 | TRBV7-9 | few
CASLPGQGGELFF | TRBJ2-2 | TRBV28 | few
CASSVGNSHTQYF | TRBJ2-3 | TRBV9 | few
CASSSGTEPYNEQFF | TRBJ2-1 | TRBV27 | few
CANSGTGAYEQYF | TRBJ2-7 | TRBV10-3 | .
CASSLVSPNTGELFF | TRBJ2-2 | TRBV12-3/TRBV12-4 | .